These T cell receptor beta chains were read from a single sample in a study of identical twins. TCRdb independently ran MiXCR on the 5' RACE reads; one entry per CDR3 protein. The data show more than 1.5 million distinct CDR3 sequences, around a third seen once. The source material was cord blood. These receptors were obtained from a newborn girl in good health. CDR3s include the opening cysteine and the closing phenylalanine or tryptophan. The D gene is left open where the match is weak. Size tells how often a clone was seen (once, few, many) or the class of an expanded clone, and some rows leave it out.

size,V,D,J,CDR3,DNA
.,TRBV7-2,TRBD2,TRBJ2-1,CASSLTGTSGVEQFF,TGTGCCAGCAGCTTAACGGGGACTAGCGGGGTTGAGCAGTTCTTC
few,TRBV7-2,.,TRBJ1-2,CASRANGYTF,TGTGCCAGCAGGGCGAATGGCTACACCTTC
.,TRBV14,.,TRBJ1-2,CASSQDLGESYGYTF,TGTGCCAGCAGCCAAGATTTGGGTGAAAGTTATGGCTACACCTTC
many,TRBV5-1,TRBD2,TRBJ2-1,CASSLPGGSYNEQFF,TGTGCCAGCAGTTTACCGGGAGGCTCCTACAATGAGCAGTTCTTC
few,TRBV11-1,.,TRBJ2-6,CASSLFRAYPTASSGANVLTF,TGTGCCAGCAGCTTATTTCGGGCGTATCCGACAGCAAGCTCTGGGGCCAACGTCCTGACTTTC
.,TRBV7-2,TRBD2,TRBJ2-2,CASSSRGTSGWTGELFF,TGTGCCAGCAGCTCAAGGGGGACTAGCGGGTGGACCGGGGAGCTGTTTTTT
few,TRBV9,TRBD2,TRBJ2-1,CASSWTSESYNEQFF,TGTGCCAGCAGCTGGACTAGCGAGAGTTACAATGAGCAGTTCTTC
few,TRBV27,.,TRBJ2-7,CASRGHSSYEQYF,TGTGCCAGCCGGGGACACTCCTCCTACGAGCAGTACTTC
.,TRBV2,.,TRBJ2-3,CASSEAHVSGVWGTDTQYF,TGTGCCAGCAGTGAAGCGCACGTTTCAGGGGTGTGGGGCACAGATACGCAGTATTTT
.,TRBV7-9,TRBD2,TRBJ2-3,CASSLGPFSSGSSTDTQYF,TGTGCCAGCAGCTTAGGGCCCTTTTCTAGCGGTTCTAGCACAGATACGCAGTATTTT
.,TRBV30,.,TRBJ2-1,CAWSRLHQGNEQFF,TGTGCCTGGAGTAGGCTACACCAGGGCAATGAGCAGTTCTTC
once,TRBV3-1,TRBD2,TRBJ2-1,CAGSQARRLAGKFF,TGTGCCGGCAGCCAAGCCCGAAGGCTAGCGGGAAAGTTCTTC
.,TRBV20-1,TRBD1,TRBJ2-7,CSDRAGTGGYYEQYF,TGCAGTGATAGAGCTGGGACAGGGGGTTACTACGAGCAGTACTTC
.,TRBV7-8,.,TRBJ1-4,CASSPQLVRATNEKLFF,TGTGCCAGCAGCCCCCAGTTAGTGAGGGCAACTAATGAAAAACTGTTTTTT
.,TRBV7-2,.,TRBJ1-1,CASRARGETEAFF,TGTGCCAGCAGGGCCAGGGGAGAAACTGAAGCTTTCTTT
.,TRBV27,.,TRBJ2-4,CASSWDGVRGNIQYF,TGTGCCAGCAGTTGGGACGGGGTTAGGGGAAACATTCAGTACTTC
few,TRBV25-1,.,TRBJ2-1,CASSELGYDEQFF,TGTGCCAGCAGTGAATTGGGTTACGATGAGCAGTTCTTC
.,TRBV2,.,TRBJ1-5,CASSSGLSQHF,TGTGCCAGTTCGTCGGGCCTATCCCAGCATTTT
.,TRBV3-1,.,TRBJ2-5,CASSQYGVKYPGSDEQYF,TGTGCCAGCAGCCAATATGGGGTGAAATATCCGGGTTCCGATGAGCAGTACTTC
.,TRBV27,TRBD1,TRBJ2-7,CASSLSGMDRGYEQYF,TGTGCCAGCAGTTTATCGGGGATGGACAGGGGTTACGAGCAGTACTTC
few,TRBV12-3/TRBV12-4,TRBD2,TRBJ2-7,CASSPFFSGPSYEQYF,TGTGCCAGCAGTCCTTTCTTTAGCGGGCCCTCCTACGAGCAGTACTTC
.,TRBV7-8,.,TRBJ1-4,CASSFRQGDNEKLFF,TGTGCCAGCAGCTTCCGACAAGGAGATAATGAAAAACTGTTTTTT